The source of this T cell receptor beta chain is a study of shared clonotypes between healthy human individuals. Sequencing used immunoSEQ multiplex PCR; TCRdb keeps in-frame clones, though not all of them. This table holds 2.3 million or so clones, 85% to 95% found once. CDR1 is MGHRA and CDR2 is YSYEKL in the germline V gene. Trimming cost V 8 bases and J 5 bases, with 18 bases left between them. The CDR3 is 15 residues long. The chain joins TRBV4-1 to TRBJ2-2; a possible D gene is TRBD2 (5 bases). Sequencing was carried out using naive CD4+ T cells from PBMCs. The subset denotes: CD45RA+ positively selected. This receptor was taken from a man aged 18 to 29 in good health. Some clones in this sample may be carry-over from other donors' samples. CDR3 residues: CASSKRDLGTGELFF. In nucleotides, the CDR3 is TGCGCCAGCTCAAAGAGGGATCTTGGGACCGGGGAGCTGTTTTTT.